A single sample gave rise to the 11 T cell receptor beta chains below, sequenced in a study of blood T cell repertoires in COVID-19. Libraries were prepared by immunoSEQ multiplex PCR; TCRdb keeps only in-frame clonotypes and omits some of them. The sample lists approximately 250,000 clones, nearly 85% occurring once. Specimen: peripheral blood. These receptors came from a human donor in a cohort sampled during active COVID-19.

The V and J genes are TRBV6-6 and TRBJ1-4; D may be TRBD1 (5 bases). The germline V and J ends were trimmed by 6 bases and 0 bases, with 14 bases remaining between them. CDR1 and CDR2 from the germline V gene are MNHNY and SVGAGI (reference sequence). The CDR3 covers 16 residues. The CDR3 loop is CASRGRQTATNEKLFF. CDR3 DNA: TGTGCCAGCAGGGGGCGGCAGACAGCAACTAATGAAAAACTGTTTTTT.

V and J are TRBV19 and TRBJ1-4; D gene unclear. Germline CDR1 LNHDA, CDR2 SQIVND (reference sequence). The CDR3 has 12 residues. V was shortened by 5 bases and J by 7 bases, with 8 bases between the two germline ends. Here the CDR3 DNA reads TGTGCCAGTAGTCCCCCGGGTGAAAAACTGTTTTTT. Translated: CASSPPGEKLFF.

The V call is TRBV10-3, the J call TRBJ2-7; TRBD1 might be the D (8 bases). CDR1 ENHRY and CDR2 SYGVKD come from the germline V gene. V shed 5 bases and J shed 3 bases, with 20 bases lying between them. This CDR3 is built from 16 residues. The CDR3 bases are TGTGCCATCAGTCGGGGCGGACAGGGAGGGCACTACGAGCAGTACTTC. This encodes CAISRGGQGGHYEQYF.

The chain is built from TRBV7-2 and TRBJ2-3; 7 bases line up with TRBD2. Germline CDR1 reads SGHTA; CDR2 reads FQGNSA. The trim removed 0 bases at V and 5 bases at J, leaving 2 bases unmatched. The CDR3 is 14 residues long. The CDR3 nucleotides read TGTGCCAGCAGCTTAGCGGGGGGGAGAGATACGCAGTATTTT. Translating it yields CASSLAGGRDTQYF.

The chain recombines TRBV7-2 with TRBJ1-1; D is perhaps TRBD1 (5 bases). Germline CDR1 SGHTA, CDR2 FQGNSA. V was shortened by 1 base and J by 4 bases, with 10 bases between the two germline ends. This CDR3 is built from 14 residues. DNA for the CDR3: TGTGCCAGCAGCTTAGTAGGGGATGGCACTGAAGCTTTCTTT. Translation: CASSLVGDGTEAFF.

This clone was seen just once. The chain combines TRBV29-1 with TRBJ1-1; no reliable D call. V lost 7 bases and J lost 1, with 7 bases in between. Germline assignment: CDR1 SQVTM and CDR2 ANQGSEA. The CDR3 loop spans 11 amino acids. For the CDR3, the DNA is TGCAGCGGCGGGTGGAACACTGAAGCTTTCTTT. Translating gives CSGGWNTEAFF.

The J gene is TRBJ2-5, the V gene TRBV9; D might be TRBD2 (5 bases). Per the germline V gene, CDR1 is SGDLS and CDR2 is YYNGEE. The CDR3 loop spans 12 amino acids. V was pared by 3 bases and J by 7 bases, with 10 bases between. CDR3 sequence (DNA): TGTGCCAGCAGCGCGGACGGAGGGACCCAGTACTTC. This sequence encodes CASSADGGTQYF.

This sequence joins TRBV28 and TRBJ1-5, with TRBD1 identical over 8 bases. After removal of 2 bases from V and 3 bases from J, the junction contained 3 bases not matched to a gene. From germline, CDR1 is MDHEN and CDR2 SYDVKM. The length of the CDR3 is 15 residues. The CDR3 sequence: CASSLGRGHNQPQHF. The CDR3 DNA is TGTGCCAGCAGTTTAGGCAGGGGGCACAATCAGCCCCAGCATTTT.

V is TRBV3-1 (or the pseudogene TRBV3-2) and J is TRBJ1-5; D remains unclear. The V gene's germline CDR1 is LGHDT and CDR2 YNNKEL (reference sequence). The V and J ends lost 1 base and 0 bases respectively, with 7 bases between them. CDR3 length: 15 amino acids. The DNA for the CDR3 is TGTGCCAGCAGCCAAGGCAGAAATAGCAATCAGCCCCAGCATTTT. Its translation is CASSQGRNSNQPQHF.

The chain combines TRBV15 with TRBJ2-1; TRBD1 might be the D (5 bases). This CDR3 has 15 amino acids. Germline V gene lookup returns CDR1 LNHNV and CDR2 YYDKDF (reference sequence). V lost 2 bases to trimming and J lost 6 bases, with 14 bases between them. The CDR3, as DNA: TGTGCCACCAGCAGACCGCCCACAGGCACCAATGAGCAGTTCTTC. Translated: CATSRPPTGTNEQFF.

The chain carries TRBV2 and TRBJ1-5; 7 nucleotides agree with TRBD1. CDR3 length: 16 residues. The V segment lost 5 bases and the J segment 0 bases; nucleotides outside the gene matches: 7. Per the germline V gene, CDR1 is SNHLY and CDR2 is FYNNEI. CDR3 DNA sequence: TGTGCCAGCAGTCGGACAGGAGTAAATAGCAATCAGCCCCAGCATTTT. This gives the protein CASSRTGVNSNQPQHF.